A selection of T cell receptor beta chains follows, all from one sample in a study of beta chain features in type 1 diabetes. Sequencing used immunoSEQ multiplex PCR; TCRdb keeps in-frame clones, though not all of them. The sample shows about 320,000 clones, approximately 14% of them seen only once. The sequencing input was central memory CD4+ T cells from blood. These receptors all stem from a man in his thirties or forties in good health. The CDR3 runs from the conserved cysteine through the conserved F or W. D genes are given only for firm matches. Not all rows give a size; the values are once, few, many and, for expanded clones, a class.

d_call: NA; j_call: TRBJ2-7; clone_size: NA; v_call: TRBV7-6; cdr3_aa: CASSFSGPAEQYF; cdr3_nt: TGTGCCAGCAGCTTTTCCGGCCCAGCCGAGCAGTACTTC
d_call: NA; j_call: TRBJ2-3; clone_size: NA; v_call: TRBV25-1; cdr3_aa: CASSERTDTQYF; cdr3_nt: TGTGCCAGCAGTGAAAGGACAGATACGCAGTATTTT
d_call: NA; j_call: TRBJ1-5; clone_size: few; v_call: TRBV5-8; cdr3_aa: CASSSDQPQHF; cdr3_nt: TGTGCCAGCAGCTCTGATCAGCCCCAGCATTTT
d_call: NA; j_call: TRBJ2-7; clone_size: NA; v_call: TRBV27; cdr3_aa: CASLQGSGGEQYF; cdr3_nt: TGTGCCAGCCTACAGGGTTCGGGAGGCGAGCAGTACTTC
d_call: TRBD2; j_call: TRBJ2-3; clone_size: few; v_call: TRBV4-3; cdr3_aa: CASSQDLPGGGTDTQYF; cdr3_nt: TGCGCCAGCAGCCAAGACCTCCCCGGGGGGGGGACAGATACGCAGTATTTT
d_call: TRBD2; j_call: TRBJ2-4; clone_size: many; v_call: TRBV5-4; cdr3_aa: CASSLAGRVDIQYF; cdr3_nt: TGTGCCAGCAGCTTGGCCGGGAGGGTGGACATTCAGTACTTC
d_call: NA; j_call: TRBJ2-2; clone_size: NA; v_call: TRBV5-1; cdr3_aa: CASKDGRANTGELFF; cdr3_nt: TGCGCCAGCAAGGACGGACGCGCGAACACCGGGGAGCTGTTTTTT
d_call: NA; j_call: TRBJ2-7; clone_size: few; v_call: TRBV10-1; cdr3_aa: CASSVRGNTYEQYF; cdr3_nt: TGCGCCAGCAGTGTCCGGGGCAACACATACGAGCAGTACTTC
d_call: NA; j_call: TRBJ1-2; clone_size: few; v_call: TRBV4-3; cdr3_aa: CASSHRGADYGYTF; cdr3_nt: TGCGCCAGCAGCCATCGGGGGGCGGACTATGGCTACACCTTC
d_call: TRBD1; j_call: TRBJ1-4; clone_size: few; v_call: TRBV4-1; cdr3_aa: CASSGLTGIDEKLFF; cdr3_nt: TGCGCCAGCAGCGGACTGACAGGGATCGATGAAAAACTGTTTTTT
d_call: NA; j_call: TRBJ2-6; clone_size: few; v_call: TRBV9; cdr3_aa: CASSVRASGANVLTF; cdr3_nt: TGTGCCAGCAGCGTACGGGCATCTGGGGCCAACGTCCTGACTTTC
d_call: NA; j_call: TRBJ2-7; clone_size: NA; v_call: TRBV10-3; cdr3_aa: CASSRTAYEQYF; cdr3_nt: TGTGCCAGCAGTCGGACAGCCTACGAGCAGTACTTC
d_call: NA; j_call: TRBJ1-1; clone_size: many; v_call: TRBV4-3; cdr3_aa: CASSQIQGTEAFF; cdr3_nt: TGCGCCAGCAGCCAGATACAGGGAACTGAAGCTTTCTTT
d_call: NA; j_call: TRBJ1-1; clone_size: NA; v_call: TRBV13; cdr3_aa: CASSRRSYTEAFF; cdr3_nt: TGTGCCAGCAGCAGACGGAGTTACACTGAAGCTTTCTTT
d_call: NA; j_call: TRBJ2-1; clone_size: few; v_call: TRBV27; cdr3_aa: CARYDRPTINEQFF; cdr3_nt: TGTGCCAGATACGACAGGCCAACCATCAATGAGCAGTTCTTC
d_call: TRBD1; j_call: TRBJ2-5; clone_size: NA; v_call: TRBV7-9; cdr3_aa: CASSFLTGGETQYF; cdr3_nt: TGTGCCAGCAGCTTCCTAACAGGGGGAGAGACCCAGTACTTC
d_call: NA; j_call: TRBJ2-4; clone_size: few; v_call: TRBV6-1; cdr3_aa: CASSKNTGPKNIQYF; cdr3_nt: TGTGCCAGCAGCAAAAACACAGGGCCCAAAAACATTCAGTACTTC
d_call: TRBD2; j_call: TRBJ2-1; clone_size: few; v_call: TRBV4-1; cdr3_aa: CASSHLAGLQNNEQFF; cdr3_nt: TGCGCCAGCAGCCATTTAGCGGGGCTTCAGAACAATGAGCAGTTCTTC
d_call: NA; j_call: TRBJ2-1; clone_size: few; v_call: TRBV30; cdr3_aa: CAWSVMISSYNEQFF; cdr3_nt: TGTGCCTGGAGTGTGATGATAAGCTCCTACAATGAGCAGTTCTTC
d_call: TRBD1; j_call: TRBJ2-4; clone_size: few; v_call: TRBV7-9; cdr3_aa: CASSVRTGLTKNIQYF; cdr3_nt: TGTGCCAGCAGCGTAAGGACAGGGCTTACCAAAAACATTCAGTACTTC
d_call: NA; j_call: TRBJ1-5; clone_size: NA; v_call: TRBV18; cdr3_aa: CASSPPHREGQPQHF; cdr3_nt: TGTGCCAGCTCACCCCCCCACCGGGAAGGGCAGCCCCAGCATTTT
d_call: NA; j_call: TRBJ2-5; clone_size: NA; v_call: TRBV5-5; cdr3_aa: CASSGDQEAQYF; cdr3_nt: TGTGCCAGCAGCGGTGACCAAGAGGCCCAGTACTTC
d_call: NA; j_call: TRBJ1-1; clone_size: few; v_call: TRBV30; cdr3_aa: CASIRTEAFF; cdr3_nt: TGTGCCTCAATACGCACTGAAGCTTTCTTT
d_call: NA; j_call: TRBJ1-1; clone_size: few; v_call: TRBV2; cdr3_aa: CASRGRVGNTEAFF; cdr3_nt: TGTGCCAGCAGAGGCAGGGTTGGGAACACTGAAGCTTTCTTT
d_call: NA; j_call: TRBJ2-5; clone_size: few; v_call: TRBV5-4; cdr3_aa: CASSLGLQETQYF; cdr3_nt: TGTGCCAGCAGCTTGGGCCTGCAAGAGACCCAGTACTTC
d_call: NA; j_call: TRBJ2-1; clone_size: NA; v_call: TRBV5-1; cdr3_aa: CASSPARRRGHNEQFF; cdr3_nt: TGCGCCAGCAGCCCGGCCCGGAGGAGAGGGCACAATGAGCAGTTCTTC
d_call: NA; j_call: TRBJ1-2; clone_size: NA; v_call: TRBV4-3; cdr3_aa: CASSQSFAQGNYGYTF; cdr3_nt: TGCGCCAGCAGCCAAAGTTTCGCACAGGGTAACTATGGCTACACCTTC
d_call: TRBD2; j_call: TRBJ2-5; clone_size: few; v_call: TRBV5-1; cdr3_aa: CASSPSLAGGVETQYF; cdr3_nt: TGCGCCAGCAGCCCTTCACTAGCGGGAGGGGTAGAGACCCAGTACTTC
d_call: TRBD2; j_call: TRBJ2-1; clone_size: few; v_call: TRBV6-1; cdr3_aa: CASSGVSGGVGEQFF; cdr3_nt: TGTGCCAGCAGTGGAGTTAGCGGGGGGGTTGGTGAGCAGTTCTTC
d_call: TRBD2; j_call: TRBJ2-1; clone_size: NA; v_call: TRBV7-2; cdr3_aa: CASSLEEFTSGDNEQFF; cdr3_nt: TGTGCCAGCAGCTTAGAAGAATTCACTAGCGGGGACAATGAGCAGTTCTTC
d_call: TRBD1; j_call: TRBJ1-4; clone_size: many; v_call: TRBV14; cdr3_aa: CASSQLTGGGEKLFF; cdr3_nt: TGTGCCAGCAGCCAACTGACAGGGGGAGGCGAAAAACTGTTTTTT
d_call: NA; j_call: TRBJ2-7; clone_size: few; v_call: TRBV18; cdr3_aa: CASSSGAPSSYEQYF; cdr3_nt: TGTGCCAGCTCCTCGGGCGCACCGAGCTCCTACGAGCAGTACTTC
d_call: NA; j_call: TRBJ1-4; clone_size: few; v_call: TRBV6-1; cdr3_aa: CASRFGTRNEKLFF; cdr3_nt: TGTGCCAGCCGTTTCGGGACAAGGAATGAAAAACTGTTTTTT
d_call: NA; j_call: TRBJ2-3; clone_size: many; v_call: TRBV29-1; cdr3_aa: CSCSRQSSTDTQYF; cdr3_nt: TGCAGTTGTTCCCGACAGTCTAGCACAGATACGCAGTATTTT
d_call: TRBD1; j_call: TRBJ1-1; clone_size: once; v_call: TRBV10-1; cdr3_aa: CASSGLGQGREAFF; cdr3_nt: TGCGCCAGCAGTGGACTCGGACAGGGACGGGAAGCTTTCTTT
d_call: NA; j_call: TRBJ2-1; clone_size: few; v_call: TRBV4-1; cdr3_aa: CASSPFGRAAYNEQFF; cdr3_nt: TGCGCCAGCAGCCCGTTCGGCCGGGCCGCCTACAATGAGCAGTTCTTC
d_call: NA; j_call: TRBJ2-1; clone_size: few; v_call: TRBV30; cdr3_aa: CAWRENDEQFF; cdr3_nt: TGTGCCTGGAGAGAGAACGATGAGCAGTTCTTC
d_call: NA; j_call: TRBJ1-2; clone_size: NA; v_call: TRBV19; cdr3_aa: CASREGYYGYTF; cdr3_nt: TGTGCCAGTAGGGAGGGTTATTATGGCTACACCTTC
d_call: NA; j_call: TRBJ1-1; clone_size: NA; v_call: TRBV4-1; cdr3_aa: CASSHDQGTEAFF; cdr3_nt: TGCGCCAGCAGCCATGATCAGGGAACTGAAGCTTTCTTT
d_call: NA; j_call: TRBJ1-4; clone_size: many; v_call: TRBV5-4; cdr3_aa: CASSPDREKLFF; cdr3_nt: TGTGCCAGCAGCCCCGACCGGGAAAAACTGTTTTTT
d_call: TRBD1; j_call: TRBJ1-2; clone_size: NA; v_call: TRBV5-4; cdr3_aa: CASSHGTDLYGYTF; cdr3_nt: TGTGCCAGCAGCCACGGGACAGACCTCTATGGCTACACCTTC
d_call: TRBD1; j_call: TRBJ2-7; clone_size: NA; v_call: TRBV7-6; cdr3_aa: CASSPGQGVVSEQYF; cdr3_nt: TGTGCCAGCAGCCCAGGACAGGGGGTTGTATCCGAGCAGTACTTC
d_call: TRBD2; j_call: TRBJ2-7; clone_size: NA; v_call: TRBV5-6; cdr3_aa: CASSLDWRGAYEQYF; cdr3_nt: TGTGCCAGCAGCTTGGATTGGCGGGGGGCCTACGAGCAGTACTTC
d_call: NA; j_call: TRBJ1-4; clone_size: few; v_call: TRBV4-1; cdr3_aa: CASSPYIPEKLFF; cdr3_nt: TGCGCCAGCAGCCCCTATATCCCTGAAAAACTGTTTTTT
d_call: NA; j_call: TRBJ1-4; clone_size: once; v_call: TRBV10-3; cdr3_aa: CAITGELNEKLFF; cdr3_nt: TGTGCCATCACAGGGGAGCTTAATGAAAAACTGTTTTTT
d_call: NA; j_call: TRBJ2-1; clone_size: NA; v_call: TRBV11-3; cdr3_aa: CASTHERHEQFF; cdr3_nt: TGTGCCAGCACCCATGAAAGACATGAGCAGTTCTTC
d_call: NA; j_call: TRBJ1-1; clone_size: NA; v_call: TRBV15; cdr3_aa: CATSRGSRGTEAFF; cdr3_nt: TGTGCCACCAGCAGAGGGTCAAGAGGCACTGAAGCTTTCTTT